A single sample gave rise to the 32 T cell receptor beta chains below, sequenced in a study of siplizumab effects on memory and regulatory T cells. Clones were sequenced by immunoSEQ multiplex PCR, and TCRdb holds only the in-frame ones, with some missing. Of approximately 60,000 clones listed, around 96% were seen once; the top ten hold about 0.1%. Sequencing was performed on naive CD8+ T cells sorted from blood. The source of these receptors is a human donor in good health.

This clone was picked up one time. This chain connects TRBV27 to TRBJ1-2; D is uncertain. Trimming cost V 0 bases and J 6 bases, with 11 bases left between them. Germline CDR1 reads MNHEY; CDR2 reads SMNVEV (reference sequence). The CDR3 sequence is 14 residues long. CDR3 DNA sequence: TGTGCCAGCAGTTTATCCGGCCTGGCCCATGGCTACACCTTC. Residues: CASSLSGLAHGYTF.

Comments on this clone: The sample contains more than one DNA sequence encoding this CDR3. This chain joins TRBV7-9 and TRBJ1-4; tentatively, D is TRBD1 (6 bases). Germline-derived CDR1 and CDR2 are SEHNR and FQNEAQ (reference sequence). The CDR3 sequence is 15 residues long. The V end was cut by 6 bases, the J end by 3 bases, with 14 bases between. CDR3 sequence: CASSHWTDANEKLFF. CDR3 DNA: TGTGCCAGCAGTCACTGGACAGACGCTAATGAAAAACTGTTTTTT.

The chain carries TRBV19 and TRBJ1-5; tentative D call: TRBD1 (5 bases). The CDR3 has 14 amino acids. The V end was cut by 7 bases, the J end by 4 bases, with 14 bases between. Germline V gene sequence: CDR1 LNHDA, CDR2 SQIVND (reference sequence). In DNA, the CDR3 is TGTGCCAGTACCCCGAGCGGGGGGAATCAGCCCCAGCATTTT. Protein product: CASTPSGGNQPQHF. The full variable domain, in which reference TRBV19 and TRBJ1-5 provide the parts outside the CDR3, is DGGITQSPKYLFRKEGQNVTLSCEQNLNHDAMYWYRQDPGQGLRLIYYSQIVNDFQKGDIAEGYSVSREKKESFPLTVTSAQKNPTAFYLCASTPSGGNQPQHFGDGTRLSIL.

The J gene is TRBJ2-4, the V gene TRBV6-5; D unclear. Between the trimmed V and J ends, which lost 7 bases and 0 bases, there was a span of 7 bases. The V gene's germline CDR1 is MNHEY and CDR2 SVGAGI. The CDR3 length is 13 residues. The CDR3 region is CASTSIAKNIQYF. As DNA, the CDR3 is TGTGCCAGCACTTCGATAGCCAAAAACATTCAGTACTTC.

The V call is TRBV7-2, the J call TRBJ2-7; TRBD2 might be the D (6 bases). CDR1 is SGHTA and CDR2 is FQGNSA in the germline V gene. Trimming removed 3 bases from V and 6 bases from J, with 18 bases in between. The CDR3 spans 15 residues. For the CDR3, the DNA is TGTGCCAGCAGCTTTAGAGGACTACCCCCCTTCGAGCAGTACTTC. Translated, it gives CASSFRGLPPFEQYF.

A single count supports this clone. V usage is TRBV10-1 and J usage is TRBJ2-3, with TRBD1 as a possible D gene (6 bases). Germline CDR1 and CDR2: WNHNN and SYGVQD (reference sequence). This CDR3 spans 17 amino acids. V was cut by 0 bases and J by 0 bases, with 13 bases left in between. As DNA, the CDR3 is TGCGCCAGCAGTGAGTCGGACAGACCATTTAGCACAGATACGCAGTATTTT. The encoded protein is CASSESDRPFSTDTQYF.

The chain links TRBV11-2 to TRBJ2-2; perhaps D is TRBD1 or TRBD2 (5 bases each). This CDR3 is built from 16 residues. Trimming took off 5 bases at V and 2 bases at J, with 15 bases between the two ends. Germline CDR1 and CDR2: SGHAT and FQNNGV. The CDR3 loop reads CASSQKGTGNTGELFF. CDR3 nucleotide sequence: TGTGCCAGCAGCCAAAAAGGGACGGGCAACACCGGGGAGCTGTTTTTT.

V gene TRBV7-8 combines with J gene TRBJ1-1; 7 bases agree with TRBD1. With 5 bases clipped from V and 0 bases from J, the junction kept 3 bases outside the gene matches. CDR3 length: 14 residues. Germline lookup yields CDR1 SGHVS and CDR2 FQNEAQ. The CDR3 region has the DNA TGTGCCAGCAGCCAGGGACAGATGAACACTGAAGCTTTCTTT. This encodes CASSQGQMNTEAFF. The full variable domain, its missing parts supplied by reference TRBV7-8 and TRBJ1-1, is GAGVSQSPRYKVAKRGQDVALRCDPISGHVSLFWYQQALGQGPEFLTYFQNEAQLDKSGLPSDRFFAERPEGSVSTLKIQRTQQEDSAVYLCASSQGQMNTEAFFGQGTRLTVV.

The J gene is TRBJ2-7, the V gene TRBV5-4; D ambiguous. The germline CDR1 and CDR2 sequences are SGHNT and YYREEE (reference sequence). Trimming cost V 4 bases and J 0 bases, with 8 bases left between them. This CDR3 has 13 residues. The CDR3 sequence is CASSIPSSYEQYF. Written as DNA, the CDR3 is TGTGCCAGCAGCATCCCGAGCTCCTACGAGCAGTACTTC.

This clone was seen only a few times. The V call is TRBV15, the J call TRBJ2-7; either TRBD1 or TRBD2 may supply D (6 bases each). V gave up 5 bases and J gave up 3 bases, with 14 bases separating them. The CDR3 consists of 14 residues. CDR1 is LNHNV and CDR2 is YYDKDF in the germline V gene (reference sequence). CDR3 DNA: TGTGCCACCAGCGGGGGGCGGAACAGCTACGAGCAGTACTTC. It is translated as CATSGGRNSYEQYF.

In its sample, this clone was seen once. The chain carries TRBV5-5 and TRBJ2-7; D is ambiguous. The CDR3 contains 14 residues. Trimming pared 1 base from V and 0 bases from J, leaving 8 bases between. The germline V gene has CDR1 SGHKS and CDR2 YYEKEE (reference sequence). The CDR3 loop is CASSLSDDSYEQYF. The CDR3 bases are TGTGCCAGCAGCTTGTCAGATGACTCCTACGAGCAGTACTTC.

The J gene is TRBJ2-7, the V gene TRBV7-2, with TRBD1 as a possible D gene (6 bases). Looked up from germline, CDR1 is SGHTA and CDR2 is FQGNSA. Trimming removed 5 bases from V and 3 bases from J, with 11 bases in between. The CDR3 extends over 13 amino acids. The CDR3 nucleotides are TGTGCCAGCAGCCCCCCAGGGGTCTACGAGCAGTACTTC. The encoded protein is CASSPPGVYEQYF.

This clone appeared a single time. CDR3 nucleotides: TGTGCCAGCAACCCTAGGGGCAATCAGCCCCAGCATTTT. This sequence encodes CASNPRGNQPQHF. The gene calls are TRBV28 and TRBJ1-5; the D is unclear. CDR3 length: 13 amino acids. The germline V and J ends were trimmed by 7 bases and 2 bases, with 9 bases remaining between them. The germline CDR1 and CDR2 sequences are MDHEN and SYDVKM.

This clone was seen once. The V and J genes are TRBV9 and TRBJ2-3; D ambiguous. Trimming cost V 3 bases and J 1 base, with 6 bases left between them. This CDR3 spans 13 amino acids. CDR1 and CDR2 from the germline V gene are SGDLS and YYNGEE. CDR3 in amino acids: CASSGRGTDTQYF. Here the CDR3 DNA reads TGTGCCAGCAGCGGGCGCGGCACAGATACGCAGTATTTT. Filled out from reference TRBV9 and TRBJ2-3, the complete variable domain reads DSGVTQTPKHLITATGQRVTLRCSPRSGDLSVYWYQQSLDQGLQFLIQYYNGEERAKGNILERFSAQQFPDLHSELNLSSLELGDSALYFCASSGRGTDTQYFGPGTRLTVL.

CDR3 nucleotide sequence: TGTGCCAGCAGCCAAGCGGTAGCGGGGGGAGCCGGGGAGCTGTTTTTT. It specifies CASSQAVAGGAGELFF. This chain connects TRBV28 to TRBJ2-2; 10 nucleotides align to TRBD2. The V gene end was trimmed by 6 bases and the J gene end by 6 bases; junction bases not matched to a gene: 10. The CDR3 loop spans 16 amino acids. Per germline, CDR1 MDHEN and CDR2 SYDVKM.

This rearrangement joins TRBV27 to TRBJ2-5; the D is unclear. The V end was cut by 5 bases, the J end by 2 bases, with 12 bases between. The CDR3 contains 14 residues. Germline loops: CDR1 MNHEY, CDR2 SMNVEV (reference sequence). The CDR3 nucleotides are TGTGCCAGCAGTCCCAGCGCGGCACAAGAGACCCAGTACTTC. It codes for CASSPSAAQETQYF.

The chain has TRBV4-1 and TRBJ2-7; 11 bases align to TRBD1. Germline V gives CDR1 MGHRA, CDR2 YSYEKL. J was trimmed by 0 bases and V by 1 base; bases with no gene match: 5. CDR3 length equals 17 residues. CDR3 coding DNA: TGCGCCAGCAGCCAAGTCACCGGGACAGGGGGCTCCTACGAGCAGTACTTC. It translates to CASSQVTGTGGSYEQYF.

The gene calls are TRBV30 and TRBJ1-1; 11 bases are shared with TRBD1. CDR1 is GTSNPN, CDR2 SVGIG, per germline (reference sequence). V gave up 7 bases and J gave up 4 bases; unmatched junction bases: 5. The CDR3 has 13 residues. CDR3 coding DNA: TGTGCCTTAACCGGGACAGGGGGCACTGAAGCTTTCTTT. Its translation: CALTGTGGTEAFF.

This sequence joins TRBV7-9 and TRBJ2-7; D is uncertain. Germline values: CDR1 SEHNR, CDR2 FQNEAQ (reference sequence). V shed 2 bases and J shed 0 bases, with 11 bases lying between them. The CDR3 is made up of 15 amino acids. This CDR3 reads CASSLPGSSSYEQYF. DNA of the CDR3: TGTGCCAGCAGCTTACCCGGTAGTAGCTCCTACGAGCAGTACTTC. The variable domain in full, with the rest retrieved from reference TRBV7-9 and TRBJ2-7, is DTGVSQNPRHKITKRGQNVTFRCDPISEHNRLYWYRQTLGQGPEFLTYFQNEAQLEKSRLLSDRFSAERPKGSFSTLEIQRTEQGDSAMYLCASSLPGSSSYEQYFGPGTRLTVT.

The rearrangement uses TRBV6-5 and TRBJ1-5; a possible D gene is TRBD1 (6 bases). The CDR3 extends over 15 amino acids. V was trimmed by 5 bases and J by 0 bases, leaving 11 bases between them. Germline V CDR1 and CDR2: MNHEY, SVGAGI. The CDR3 protein is CASSPQGYSNQPQHF. The CDR3 nucleotides are TGTGCCAGCAGTCCCCAGGGGTATAGCAATCAGCCCCAGCATTTT.

The chain combines TRBV7-6 with TRBJ2-2; 10 nucleotides line up with TRBD2. The germline CDR1 and CDR2 sequences are SGHVS and FNYEAQ. J lost 1 base, V lost 6 bases, and 11 bases had no gene match. The CDR3 totals 18 residues. The CDR3 nucleotides read TGTGCCAGCAGTCTCGGGCTAGCGGGGGATAGGAACACCGGGGAGCTGTTTTTT. This codes for CASSLGLAGDRNTGELFF.

V usage is TRBV13 and J usage is TRBJ2-7; a weak D match, TRBD2 (6 bases). Trimming stripped 8 bases from V and 0 bases from J, with 8 bases between. Germline loops: CDR1 PRHDT, CDR2 FYEKMQ (reference sequence). The CDR3 is 12 residues long. The CDR3 region has the DNA TGTGCCAGCGCGGGAAGCTCCTACGAGCAGTACTTC. Amino acids: CASAGSSYEQYF.

The J gene is TRBJ2-7, the V gene TRBV6-5; no reliable D call. V lost 6 bases to trimming and J lost 5 bases, with 14 bases between them. The CDR3 sequence is 13 residues long. Germline V lookup: CDR1 MNHEY, CDR2 SVGAGI. The CDR3, as DNA: TGTGCCAGCAGAGGCATGGGCCGGGACGAGCAGTACTTC. It translates to CASRGMGRDEQYF.

V is TRBV4-3 and J is TRBJ1-3, with D uncertain. CDR3 size: 14 residues. Trimming took 4 bases from V and 0 from J, leaving 7 bases between them. Looked up from germline, CDR1 is LGHNA and CDR2 is YSLEER. The CDR3 is CASSPYASGNTIYF. The CDR3 DNA reads TGCGCCAGCAGCCCTTATGCCTCTGGAAACACCATATATTTT.

The rearrangement links TRBV5-6 to TRBJ2-2; D is ambiguous. V shed 3 bases and J shed 2 bases, with 11 bases lying between them. CDR3 length: 15 residues. Germline CDR1 and CDR2: SGHDT and YYEEEE. The CDR3 DNA follows: TGTGCCAGCAGCTACGGCCTACCCAACACCGGGGAGCTGTTTTTT. Residues: CASSYGLPNTGELFF.

This chain uses TRBV6-1 with TRBJ1-6; D gene ambiguous. CDR3 size: 15 residues. CDR1 MNHNS and CDR2 SASEGT come from the germline V gene. V lost 3 bases, J lost 0 bases, and 6 bases lay in between. The CDR3 region has the DNA TGTGCCAGCAGTGATGCGAGCTCCTATAATTCACCCCTCCACTTT. Translated, it gives CASSDASSYNSPLHF.

J is TRBJ2-7 and V is TRBV5-6; the match to TRBD2 covers 7 bases. Germline-derived CDR1 and CDR2 are SGHDT and YYEEEE. The CDR3 runs to 14 residues. The J segment lost 1 base and the V segment lost 0 bases, leaving 1 base of the junction unmatched. CDR3 sequence (DNA): TGTGCCAGCAGCTTGGGAGCGGGGTCCTACGAGCAGTACTTC. As protein: CASSLGAGSYEQYF.

This clone appeared once. V gene TRBV13 combines with J gene TRBJ2-2; D not resolved. Trimming left V 2 bases short and J 6 bases short, with 4 bases between. The germline gives CDR1 PRHDT, CDR2 FYEKMQ (reference sequence). The CDR3 loop spans 12 amino acids. CDR3 bases: TGTGCCAGCAGCTTAAAATCCGGGGAGCTGTTTTTT. Residues: CASSLKSGELFF.

V and J are TRBV4-1 and TRBJ1-5; D is uncertain. V was trimmed by 1 base and J by 7 bases, leaving 14 bases between them. The CDR3 is 15 residues long. Germline CDR1 MGHRA, CDR2 YSYEKL. The CDR3 DNA follows: TGCGCCAGCAGCCAAGGAATAGGAGCGCAGCAGCCCCAGCATTTT. Translation gives CASSQGIGAQQPQHF.

The chain has TRBV11-2 and TRBJ1-3; D is undetermined. The CDR3 consists of 15 residues. Germline loops: CDR1 SGHAT, CDR2 FQNNGV. V lost 1 base and J lost 0, with 7 bases in between. CDR3: CASSLAYGSGNTIYF. The CDR3 DNA follows: TGTGCCAGCAGCTTAGCCTACGGCTCTGGAAACACCATATATTTT.

The gene calls are TRBV19 and TRBJ2-7; no clear D. This CDR3 is built from 13 residues. Germline lookup yields CDR1 LNHDA and CDR2 SQIVND (reference sequence). Deletions cut 5 bases from V and 3 bases from J, with 11 bases between. As DNA, the CDR3 is TGTGCCAGTAGTTCGGCGGATTTCTACGAGCAGTACTTC. Amino acids: CASSSADFYEQYF.

This clone was observed a single time. The genes are TRBV2 and TRBJ1-6; no clear D. Between the trimmed V and J ends, which lost 0 bases and 7 bases, there was a span of 10 bases. From germline, CDR1 is SNHLY and CDR2 FYNNEI. The CDR3 has 15 amino acids. The CDR3 DNA follows: TGTGCCAGCAGTGAAGCAACGGCATGGAATTCACCCCTCCACTTT. Protein product: CASSEATAWNSPLHF.